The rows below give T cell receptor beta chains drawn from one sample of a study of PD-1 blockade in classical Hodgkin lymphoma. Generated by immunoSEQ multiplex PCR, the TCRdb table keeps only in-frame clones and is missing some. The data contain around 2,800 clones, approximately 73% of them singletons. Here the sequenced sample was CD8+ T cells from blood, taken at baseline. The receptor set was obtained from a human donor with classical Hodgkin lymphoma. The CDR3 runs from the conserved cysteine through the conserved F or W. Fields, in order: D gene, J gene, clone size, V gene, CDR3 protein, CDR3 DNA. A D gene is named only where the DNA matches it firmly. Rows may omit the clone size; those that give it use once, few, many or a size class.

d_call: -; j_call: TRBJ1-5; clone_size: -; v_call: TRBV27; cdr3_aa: CASSFRGRQPQHF; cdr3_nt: TGTGCCAGCAGTTTCCGGGGTCGGCAGCCCCAGCATTTT
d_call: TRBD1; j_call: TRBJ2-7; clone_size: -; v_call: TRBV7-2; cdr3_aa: CASSYRGYEQYF; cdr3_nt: TGTGCCAGCAGCTACAGGGGTTACGAGCAGTACTTC
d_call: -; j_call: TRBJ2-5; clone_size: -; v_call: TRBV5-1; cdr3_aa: CASSLNQETQYF; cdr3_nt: TGCGCCAGCAGCCTAAATCAAGAGACCCAGTACTTC
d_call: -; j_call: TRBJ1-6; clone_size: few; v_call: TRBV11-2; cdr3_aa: CASSLTLGGTKNSPLHF; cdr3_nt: TGTGCCAGCAGCTTAACTCTCGGGGGAACGAAGAATTCACCCCTCCACTTT
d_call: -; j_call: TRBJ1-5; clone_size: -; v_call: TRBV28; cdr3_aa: CASSLGRQDEKPQHF; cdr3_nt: TGTGCCAGCAGTCTCGGCCGACAGGACGAGAAGCCCCAGCATTTT
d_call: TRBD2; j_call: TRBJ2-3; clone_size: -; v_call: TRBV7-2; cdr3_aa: CASSPWTSRTDTQYF; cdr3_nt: TGTGCCAGCAGCCCCTGGACTAGCAGGACAGATACGCAGTATTTT
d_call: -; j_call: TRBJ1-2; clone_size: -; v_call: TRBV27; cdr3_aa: CASSAQGHYGYTF; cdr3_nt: TGTGCCAGCAGCGCCCAAGGCCACTATGGCTACACCTTC
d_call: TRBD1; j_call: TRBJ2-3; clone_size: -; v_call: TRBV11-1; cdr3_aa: CASSLGPGQYLFSGQYF; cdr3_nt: TGTGCCAGCAGCTTAGGTCCGGGACAGTATCTATTCAGCGGGCAGTATTTT
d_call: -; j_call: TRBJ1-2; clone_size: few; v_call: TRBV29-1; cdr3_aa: CSVKSPAYDGYTF; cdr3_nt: TGCAGCGTCAAGAGCCCGGCCTATGATGGCTACACCTTC
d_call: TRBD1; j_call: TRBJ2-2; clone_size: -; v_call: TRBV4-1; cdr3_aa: CASSSNFRDRGNTGELFF; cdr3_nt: TGCGCCAGCAGCTCTAACTTCCGGGACAGGGGGAACACCGGGGAGCTGTTTTTT
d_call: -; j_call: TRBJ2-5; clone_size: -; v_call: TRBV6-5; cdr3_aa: CASSYVTGIGGETQYF; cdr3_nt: TGTGCCAGCAGTTACGTGACAGGGATAGGGGGGGAGACCCAGTACTTC
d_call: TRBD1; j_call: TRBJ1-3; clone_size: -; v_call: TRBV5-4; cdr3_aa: CASSPGQGSGNTIYF; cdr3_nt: TGTGCCAGCAGCCCGGGACAGGGGTCTGGAAACACCATATATTTT
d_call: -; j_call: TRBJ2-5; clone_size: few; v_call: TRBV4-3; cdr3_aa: CASSQDLLGDGTGTQYF; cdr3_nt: TGCGCCAGCAGCCAAGATCTCTTGGGTGATGGGACGGGGACCCAGTACTTC
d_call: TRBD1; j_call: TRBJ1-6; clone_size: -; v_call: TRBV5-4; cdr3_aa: CASSGTGGNSPLHF; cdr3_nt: TGTGCCAGCAGCGGGACAGGGGGTAATTCACCCCTCCACTTT
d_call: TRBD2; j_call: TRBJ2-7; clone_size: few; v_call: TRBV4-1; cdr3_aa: CASSRASGANSYEQYF; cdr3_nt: TGCGCCAGCAGTAGGGCTAGCGGGGCCAACTCCTACGAGCAGTACTTC
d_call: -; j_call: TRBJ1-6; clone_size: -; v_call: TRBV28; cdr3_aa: CASSLSGDLHF; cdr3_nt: TGTGCCAGCAGTTTATCGGGCGACCTCCACTTT
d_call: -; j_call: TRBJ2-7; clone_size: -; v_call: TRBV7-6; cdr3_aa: CASSSTLYEQYF; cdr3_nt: TGTGCCAGCAGCTCCACTCTCTACGAGCAGTACTTC
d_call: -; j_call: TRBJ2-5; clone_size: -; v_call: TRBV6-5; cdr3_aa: CASRAGGVQETQYF; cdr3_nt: TGTGCCAGCAGGGCAGGAGGGGTTCAAGAGACCCAGTACTTC